These 21 T cell receptor beta chains came from one sample sequenced in a study of blood T cell repertoires in COVID-19. Sequenced by immunoSEQ multiplex PCR; TCRdb stores in-frame clones only, minus some. Of approximately 210,000 clones listed, more than 70% are singletons. Material: peripheral blood. The receptors derive from a woman over 75 with acute or convalescent COVID-19.

The gene calls are TRBV5-1 and TRBJ1-3, with D possibly matching TRBD1 (5 bases). Trimming stripped 6 bases from V and 4 bases from J, with 14 bases between. CDR3 length: 14 residues. Germline V lookup: CDR1 SGHRS, CDR2 YFSETQ. The CDR3 coding sequence is TGCGCCAGCACCCTTGGGGGGGAAGGAAACACCATATATTTT. This sequence encodes CASTLGGEGNTIYF.

V gene TRBV5-1 combines with J gene TRBJ2-5; TRBD2 agrees at 8 bases. The junction had 6 bases not matched to a gene; V was cut back by 0 bases and J by 2 bases. Per germline, CDR1 SGHRS and CDR2 YFSETQ. This CDR3 spans 16 amino acids. The CDR3 region is CASSLAGAGGQETQYF. CDR3 DNA sequence: TGCGCCAGCAGCTTGGCCGGCGCGGGGGGACAAGAGACCCAGTACTTC.

J is TRBJ1-5 and V is TRBV5-6, with D possibly matching TRBD1 (5 bases). V was pared by 2 bases and J by 0 bases, with 15 bases between. Per germline, CDR1 SGHDT and CDR2 YYEEEE. This CDR3 has 17 amino acids. The CDR3 sequence: CASSLWGGTLSNQPQHF. Here the CDR3 DNA reads TGTGCCAGCAGCTTATGGGGCGGGACGCTTAGCAATCAGCCCCAGCATTTT.

The chain uses TRBV2 and TRBJ2-2; no reliable D call. Germline loops: CDR1 SNHLY, CDR2 FYNNEI. CDR3 length equals 15 residues. V was pared by 4 bases and J by 0 bases, with 9 bases between. The CDR3 protein is CASSAIFPNTGELFF. The CDR3 bases are TGTGCCAGCAGTGCAATTTTTCCGAACACCGGGGAGCTGTTTTTT.

The DNA of the CDR3 is TGTGCCAGCAGTGTGTCGGGAACGAGAGAAAAACTGTTTTTT. It specifies CASSVSGTREKLFF. The chain is built from TRBV11-1 and TRBJ1-4; D remains ambiguous. Germline CDR1 reads SGHAT; CDR2 reads FQDESV (reference sequence). CDR3 length: 14 amino acids. The germline V and J ends were trimmed by 6 bases and 8 bases, with 16 bases remaining between them.

V gene TRBV6-5 combines with J gene TRBJ1-3, with no clear D. CDR3 size: 14 residues. V was clipped by 4 bases and J by 0 bases, with 7 bases between them. Germline CDR1 is MNHEY and CDR2 is SVGAGI. CDR3 nucleotide sequence: TGTGCCAGCAGTTGGGGAGTCTCTGGAAACACCATATATTTT. This codes for CASSWGVSGNTIYF.

The V and J genes are TRBV12-3 or TRBV12-4 and TRBJ1-2, with D possibly matching TRBD1 (5 bases). The CDR3 spans 12 residues. Deletions cut 5 bases from V and 5 bases from J, with 9 bases between. In nucleotides, the CDR3 is TGTGCCAGCAGTGCGACAGCGTATGGCTACACCTTC. It specifies CASSATAYGYTF.

The chain links TRBV5-4 to TRBJ2-3, with 10 bases that match TRBD2. V trimming: 0 bases; J trimming: 8 bases; junction bases outside the gene matches: 6. The CDR3 totals 15 residues. Looked up from germline, CDR1 is SGHNT and CDR2 is YYREEE (reference sequence). Written as DNA, the CDR3 is TGTGCCAGCAGCTTGGGTAGCGGGGGGCGGGGTACGCAGTATTTT. Translating it yields CASSLGSGGRGTQYF.

This chain connects TRBV15 to TRBJ1-1; 10 bases fit TRBD1. J gave up 5 bases and V 3 bases, and 6 bases lay outside the gene matches. This CDR3 is 15 amino acids long. The germline V gene has CDR1 LNHNV and CDR2 YYDKDF (reference sequence). The CDR3 DNA is TGTGCCACCAGCAGGGGAGGACAGGGGGGGACTGAAGCTTTCTTT. It specifies CATSRGGQGGTEAFF.

This clone has only one observation. V is TRBV5-1 and J is TRBJ1-1; no reliable D call. Per germline, CDR1 SGHRS and CDR2 YFSETQ. The CDR3 extends over 14 amino acids. Trimming pared 0 bases from V and 1 base from J, leaving 7 bases between. The CDR3 region has the DNA TGCGCCAGCAGCTTGGCCCAGTCGAACACTGAAGCTTTCTTT. Translation: CASSLAQSNTEAFF.

The chain joins TRBV3-1 (or the pseudogene TRBV3-2) to TRBJ1-2; D possibly corresponds to TRBD1 (5 bases). The CDR3 spans 15 residues. The germline V gene has CDR1 LGHDT and CDR2 YNNKEL (reference sequence). The V end was cut by 4 bases, the J end by 6 bases, with 18 bases between. In DNA, the CDR3 is TGTGCCAGCAGCCCCTTTGTTAGAAGGGGTGATGGCTACACCTTC. It codes for CASSPFVRRGDGYTF.

Notes on this clone: Other nucleotide sequences in the sample specify the same CDR3. V and J are TRBV9 and TRBJ1-1; D is uncertain. The CDR3 runs to 13 residues. In germline, CDR1 is SGDLS, CDR2 YYNGEE. V lost 0 bases, J lost 2 bases, and 5 bases lay in between. CDR3 residues: CASSVALNTEAFF. CDR3 bases: TGTGCCAGCAGCGTAGCTTTAAACACTGAAGCTTTCTTT.

The table lists this clone with a few counts. The CDR3 spells CATYRDGYTF. In nucleotides, the CDR3 is TGTGCCACCTACAGGGATGGCTACACCTTC. The chain recombines TRBV27 with TRBJ1-2; tentatively, D is TRBD1 (6 bases). Trimming removed 10 bases at V and 6 bases at J, with 9 bases between. The CDR3 loop spans 10 amino acids. Per the germline V gene, CDR1 is MNHEY and CDR2 is SMNVEV (reference sequence).

The CDR3 is CATSDRDRGRYEQYF. CDR3 nucleotides: TGTGCCACCAGTGATCGGGACAGGGGGCGTTACGAGCAGTACTTC. This chain connects TRBV24-1 to TRBJ2-7; 12 bases are shared with TRBD1. From germline, CDR1 is KGHDR and CDR2 SFDVKD. The CDR3 is made up of 15 amino acids. With 3 bases clipped from V and 4 bases from J, the junction kept 3 bases outside the gene matches.

The V call is TRBV7-3, the J call TRBJ2-7, with D possibly TRBD1 on 6 matching bases. This CDR3 spans 15 amino acids. V dropped 5 bases and J dropped 6 bases, with 20 bases sitting between them. From germline, CDR1 is SGHTA and CDR2 FQGTGA. CDR3 loop: CASSPTGTPRTEQYF. In nucleotides, the CDR3 is TGTGCCAGCAGCCCCACCGGGACACCACGGACCGAGCAGTACTTC.

The rearrangement joins TRBV19 to TRBJ1-5; D unresolved. The germline CDR1 and CDR2 sequences are LNHDA and SQIVND (reference sequence). The CDR3 is made up of 17 amino acids. V lost 6 bases to trimming and J lost 2 bases, with 20 bases between them. The CDR3 sequence is CASSRTGKSIGNQPQHF. The DNA for the CDR3 is TGTGCCAGTAGCCGTACGGGGAAGTCAATAGGCAATCAGCCCCAGCATTTT.

The V call is TRBV27, the J call TRBJ2-5; 8 bases are shared with TRBD1. Trimming cost V 7 bases and J 5 bases; bases outside gene matches: 6. CDR3 length: 13 amino acids. Germline CDR1 and CDR2: MNHEY and SMNVEV (reference sequence). The CDR3 DNA sequence: TGTGCCAGCAAGTCAGGGGGCCGTGAGACCCAGTACTTC. Translated, it gives CASKSGGRETQYF.

This clone was seen once. V usage is TRBV5-6 and J usage is TRBJ1-2, with unresolved D. Trimming pared 0 bases from V and 4 bases from J, leaving 10 bases between. CDR1 SGHDT and CDR2 YYEEEE come from the germline V gene. This CDR3 spans 14 amino acids. The CDR3 DNA reads as TGTGCCAGCAGCTTGGACGTTTCAGGCTATGGCTACACCTTC. It is translated as CASSLDVSGYGYTF.

This chain links TRBV9 with TRBJ1-1; D is unresolved. Per germline, CDR1 SGDLS and CDR2 YYNGEE. The CDR3 has 16 amino acids. V lost 0 bases to trimming and J lost 2 bases, with 14 bases between them. CDR3 in amino acids: CASSVVGGGGNTEAFF. CDR3 DNA sequence: TGTGCCAGCAGCGTAGTTGGAGGTGGCGGTAACACTGAAGCTTTCTTT.

The CDR3, as DNA: TGTGCCAGTACTCCAGGGGGGCAAAACACTGAAGCTTTCTTT. Its translation is CASTPGGQNTEAFF. The chain joins TRBV19 to TRBJ1-1; 7 nucleotides agree with TRBD1. V lost 7 bases to trimming and J lost 2 bases; unmatched junction nucleotides: 7. This CDR3 contains 14 residues. Germline-derived CDR1 and CDR2 are LNHDA and SQIVND (reference sequence). Variable domain in full (rest from reference TRBV19 and TRBJ1-1): DGGITQSPKYLFRKEGQNVTLSCEQNLNHDAMYWYRQDPGQGLRLIYYSQIVNDFQKGDIAEGYSVSREKKESFPLTVTSAQKNPTAFYLCASTPGGQNTEAFFGQGTRLTVV.

The chain is built from TRBV30 and TRBJ1-2; maybe TRBD1 (5 bases). The CDR3 contains 12 residues. CDR1 is GTSNPN and CDR2 is SVGIG in the germline V gene (reference sequence). With 4 bases removed from V and 4 bases from J, the gap between germline ends came to 10 bases. The CDR3 bases are TGTGCCTGGACCCTCACAGGCTATGGCTACACCTTC. Translated, it gives CAWTLTGYGYTF.